The clone carrying this T cell receptor (beta chain) was observed a few times. Individuals who donated were healthy Caucasians from Russia aged about 6 to 95. This entry belongs to a study of blood T cells in healthy people across ages. A J-beta primer mix and a sample-barcoded 5' primer were used in a second PCR of about 6 to 12 cycles. TCRdb reanalysed the 5' RACE reads using MiXCR and keeps one entry per CDR3 protein. The sample lists 1.5 million to 1.9 million distinct CDR3 sequences; under 55% were seen once. Germline assignment: CDR1 MNHEY and CDR2 SVGAGI. The CDR3 consists of 13 residues. Between the trimmed V and J ends, which lost 5 bases and 5 bases, there was a span of 12 bases.

The sample taken for sequencing was blood. This chain uses TRBV6-5 with TRBJ1-1; no firm D call. The sequence derives from a young woman in good health. The CDR3, as DNA: TGTGCCAGCAGTAGGGATTATGGAACTGAAGCTTTCTTT. This translates into CASSRDYGTEAFF.